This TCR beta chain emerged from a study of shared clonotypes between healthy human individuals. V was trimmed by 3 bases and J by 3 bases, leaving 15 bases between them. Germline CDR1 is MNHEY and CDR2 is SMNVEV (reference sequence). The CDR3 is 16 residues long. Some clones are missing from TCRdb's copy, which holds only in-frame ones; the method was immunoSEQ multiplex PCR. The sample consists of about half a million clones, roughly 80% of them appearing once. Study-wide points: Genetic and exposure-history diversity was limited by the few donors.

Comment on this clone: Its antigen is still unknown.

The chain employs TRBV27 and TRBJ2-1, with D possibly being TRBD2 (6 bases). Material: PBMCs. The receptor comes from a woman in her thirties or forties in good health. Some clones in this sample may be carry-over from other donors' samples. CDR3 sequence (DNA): TGTGCCAGCAGTTTTGGAGGCGGGACGAACTACAATGAGCAGTTCTTC. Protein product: CASSFGGGTNYNEQFF.